These T cell receptor beta chains were read from a single sample in a study of beta chain features in type 1 diabetes. The method was immunoSEQ multiplex PCR; TCRdb's version includes in-frame clones alone and lacks a portion of them. The sample holds around 300,000 clones, roughly 11% seen once. Source material: naive CD4+ T cells from blood. Receptor source: a woman aged 25 to 39 in good health. The CDR3 runs from the conserved cysteine through the conserved F or W. The order of the fields is CDR3 protein, CDR3 DNA, V gene, clone size, J gene, D gene. D genes are given only for firm matches. A row's size may be missing; if present it is once, few, many or a size class.

CDR3: CASSQGTTEAFF; DNA: TGTGCCAGCTCGCAGGGTACCACTGAAGCTTTCTTT; V: TRBV28; size: few; J: TRBJ1-1; D: -
CDR3: CASSLGLVSPNVQETQYF; DNA: TGCGCCAGCAGCTTGGGATTGGTTAGCCCAAACGTACAAGAGACCCAGTACTTC; V: TRBV5-1; size: -; J: TRBJ2-5; D: -
CDR3: CASMQTSSNEKLFF; DNA: TGTGCCAGTATGCAGACAAGTTCTAATGAAAAACTGTTTTTT; V: TRBV19; size: -; J: TRBJ1-4; D: -
CDR3: CASSLWTGYGYTF; DNA: TGTGCCAGCAGTTTATGGACAGGGTATGGCTACACCTTC; V: TRBV27; size: -; J: TRBJ1-2; D: TRBD1
CDR3: CASRASPLMETQYF; DNA: TGTGCCAGCAGAGCCTCCCCCCTGATGGAGACCCAGTACTTC; V: TRBV28; size: -; J: TRBJ2-5; D: -
CDR3: CASSLNPSGNNEQFF; DNA: TGTGCCAGCAGCTTGAACCCTAGCGGAAACAATGAGCAGTTCTTC; V: TRBV5-6; size: few; J: TRBJ2-1; D: TRBD2
CDR3: CSVDSVGRYGYTF; DNA: TGCAGCGTTGATTCCGTGGGGCGTTATGGCTACACCTTC; V: TRBV29-1; size: few; J: TRBJ1-2; D: -
CDR3: CASSLERTEQFF; DNA: TGTGCCAGTAGTCTAGAGAGAACTGAGCAGTTCTTC; V: TRBV19; size: few; J: TRBJ2-1; D: -
CDR3: CASTRTSGYNEQFF; DNA: TGTGCCAGCACCAGGACTAGCGGTTACAATGAGCAGTTCTTC; V: TRBV25-1; size: -; J: TRBJ2-1; D: TRBD2
CDR3: CASSSTGSGYTF; DNA: TGTGCCAGCAGTTCCACAGGGTCTGGCTACACCTTC; V: TRBV6-6; size: -; J: TRBJ1-2; D: -
CDR3: CASRNSGKGEQFF; DNA: TGTGCCAGCAGAAACTCAGGGAAAGGTGAGCAGTTCTTC; V: TRBV6-5; size: -; J: TRBJ2-1; D: -
CDR3: CASTTGGLAGEQYF; DNA: TGTGCCAGTACCACCGGGGGACTAGCGGGCGAGCAGTACTTC; V: TRBV19; size: -; J: TRBJ2-7; D: TRBD2
CDR3: CASSQQGLAGNEQFF; DNA: TGCGCCAGCAGCCAACAGGGACTAGCGGGAAATGAGCAGTTCTTC; V: TRBV4-3; size: few; J: TRBJ2-1; D: TRBD2
CDR3: CSVEDRVNGYTF; DNA: TGCAGCGTTGAGGACAGGGTAAACGGCTACACCTTC; V: TRBV29-1; size: few; J: TRBJ1-2; D: TRBD1
CDR3: CASSDASGRTNTGELFF; DNA: TGTGCCAGCAGCGATGCTAGCGGGAGGACGAACACCGGGGAGCTGTTTTTT; V: TRBV9; size: few; J: TRBJ2-2; D: TRBD2
CDR3: CSVLSNSYEQYF; DNA: TGCAGCGTTCTATCTAACTCCTACGAGCAGTACTTC; V: TRBV29-1; size: few; J: TRBJ2-7; D: -
CDR3: CASSPSGTVYEQYF; DNA: TGTGCCAGCAGTCCCTCCGGGACAGTCTACGAGCAGTACTTC; V: TRBV28; size: few; J: TRBJ2-7; D: TRBD1
CDR3: CASSQGLVGQYF; DNA: TGTGCCAGCAGCCAAGGACTTGTCGGGCAGTACTTC; V: TRBV7-2; size: -; J: TRBJ2-7; D: -
CDR3: CSVGLAGYQETQYF; DNA: TGCAGCGTTGGACTAGCGGGTTACCAAGAGACCCAGTACTTC; V: TRBV29-1; size: few; J: TRBJ2-5; D: TRBD2
CDR3: CSVAGQGNTGELFF; DNA: TGCAGCGTTGCGGGACAGGGGAACACCGGGGAGCTGTTTTTT; V: TRBV29-1; size: few; J: TRBJ2-2; D: TRBD1
CDR3: CASSPRELAGLAKNIQYF; DNA: TGCGCCAGCAGCCCACGCGAACTAGCGGGGTTAGCCAAAAACATTCAGTACTTC; V: TRBV4-1; size: -; J: TRBJ2-4; D: TRBD2